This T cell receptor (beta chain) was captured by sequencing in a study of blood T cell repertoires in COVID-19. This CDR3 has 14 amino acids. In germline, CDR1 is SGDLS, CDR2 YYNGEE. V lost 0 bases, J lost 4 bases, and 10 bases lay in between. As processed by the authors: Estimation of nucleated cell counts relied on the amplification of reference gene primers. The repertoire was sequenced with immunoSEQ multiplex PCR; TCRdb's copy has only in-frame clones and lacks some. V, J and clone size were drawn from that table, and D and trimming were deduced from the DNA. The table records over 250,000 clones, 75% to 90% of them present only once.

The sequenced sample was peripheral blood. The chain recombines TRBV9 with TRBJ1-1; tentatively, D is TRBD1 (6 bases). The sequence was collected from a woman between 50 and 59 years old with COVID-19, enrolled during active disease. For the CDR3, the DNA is TGTGCCAGCAGCGTAGAAGGGGGGGTCACTGAAGCTTTCTTT. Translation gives CASSVEGGVTEAFF.